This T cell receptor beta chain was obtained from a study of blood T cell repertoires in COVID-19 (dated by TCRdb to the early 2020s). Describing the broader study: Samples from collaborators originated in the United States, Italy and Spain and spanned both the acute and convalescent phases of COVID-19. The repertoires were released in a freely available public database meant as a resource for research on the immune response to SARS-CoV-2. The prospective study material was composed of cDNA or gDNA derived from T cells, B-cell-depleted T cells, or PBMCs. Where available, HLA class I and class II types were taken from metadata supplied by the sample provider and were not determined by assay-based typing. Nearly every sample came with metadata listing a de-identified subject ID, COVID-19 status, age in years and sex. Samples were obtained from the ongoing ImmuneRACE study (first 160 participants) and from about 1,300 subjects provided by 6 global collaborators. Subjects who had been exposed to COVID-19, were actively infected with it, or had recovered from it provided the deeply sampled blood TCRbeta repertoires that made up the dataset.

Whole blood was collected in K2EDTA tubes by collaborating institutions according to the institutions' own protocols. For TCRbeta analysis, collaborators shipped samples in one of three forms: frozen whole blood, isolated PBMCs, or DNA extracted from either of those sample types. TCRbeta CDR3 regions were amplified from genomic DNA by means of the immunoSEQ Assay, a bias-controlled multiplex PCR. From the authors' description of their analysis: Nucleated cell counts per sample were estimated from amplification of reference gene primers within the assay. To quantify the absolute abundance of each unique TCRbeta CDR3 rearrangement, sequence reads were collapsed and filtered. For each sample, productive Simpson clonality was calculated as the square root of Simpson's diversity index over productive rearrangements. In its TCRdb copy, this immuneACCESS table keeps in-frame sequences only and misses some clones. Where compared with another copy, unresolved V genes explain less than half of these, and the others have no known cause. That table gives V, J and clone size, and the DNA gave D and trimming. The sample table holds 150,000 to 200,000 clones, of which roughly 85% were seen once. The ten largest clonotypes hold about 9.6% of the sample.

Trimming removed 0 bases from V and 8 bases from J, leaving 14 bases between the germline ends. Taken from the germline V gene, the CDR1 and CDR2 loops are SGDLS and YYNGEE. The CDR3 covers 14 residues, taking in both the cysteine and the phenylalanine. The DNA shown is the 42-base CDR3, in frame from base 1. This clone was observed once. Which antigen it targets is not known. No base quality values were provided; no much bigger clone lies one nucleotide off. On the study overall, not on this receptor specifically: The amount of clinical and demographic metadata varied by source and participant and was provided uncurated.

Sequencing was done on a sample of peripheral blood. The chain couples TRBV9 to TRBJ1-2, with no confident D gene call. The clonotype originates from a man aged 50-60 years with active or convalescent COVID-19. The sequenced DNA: TGTGCCAGCAGCGTAGGAGACAACCACCAAGGCTACACCTTC. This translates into CASSVGDNHQGYTF.